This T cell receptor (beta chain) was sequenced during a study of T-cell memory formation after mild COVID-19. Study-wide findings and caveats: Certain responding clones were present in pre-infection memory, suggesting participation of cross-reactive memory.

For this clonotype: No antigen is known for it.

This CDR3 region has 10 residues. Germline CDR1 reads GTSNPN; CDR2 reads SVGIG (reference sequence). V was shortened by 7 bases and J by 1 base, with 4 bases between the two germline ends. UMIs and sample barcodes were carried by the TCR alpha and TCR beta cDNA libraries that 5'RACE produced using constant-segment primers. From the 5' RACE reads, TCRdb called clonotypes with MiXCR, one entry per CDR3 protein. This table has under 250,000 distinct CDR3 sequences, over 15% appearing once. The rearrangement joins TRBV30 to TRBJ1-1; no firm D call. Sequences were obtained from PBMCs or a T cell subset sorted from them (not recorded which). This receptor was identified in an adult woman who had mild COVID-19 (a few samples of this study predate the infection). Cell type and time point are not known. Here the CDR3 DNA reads TGTGCCTCTCAGAACACTGAAGCTTTCTTT. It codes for CASQNTEAFF. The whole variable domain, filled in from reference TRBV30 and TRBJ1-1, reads SQTIHQWPATLVQPVGSPLSLECTVEGTSNPNLYWYRQAAGRGLQLLFYSVGIGQISSEVPQNLSASRPQDRQFILSSKKLLLSDSGFYLCASQNTEAFFGQGTRLTVV.